This T cell receptor beta chain was found in a study of shared clonotypes between healthy human individuals. Clones were sequenced by immunoSEQ multiplex PCR, and TCRdb holds only the in-frame ones, with some missing. The repertoire holds 2 million to 2.5 million clones, with just over 90% as singletons. The CDR3 runs to 13 residues. Germline assignment: CDR1 MGHRA and CDR2 YSYEKL. Trimming cost V 1 base and J 6 bases, with 10 bases left between them. Terminally differentiated effector memory CD45RA+ cells were left out of the naive CD8 fraction, which was CD45RO-negative and positively selected for CCR7.

This clonotype originated in a young man in good health. Some clones in this sample may be carry-over from other donors' samples. This chain connects TRBV4-1 to TRBJ2-7; no definite D call. Material: naive CD8+ T cells from PBMCs. The DNA for the CDR3 is TGCGCCAGCAGCCAAGTATTCGCCCCCGAGCAGTACTTC. This translates into CASSQVFAPEQYF.